This record concerns one T cell receptor beta chain sequence. Its target antigen remains unknown. No much larger clone is present one base from it, and per-base qualities are unavailable. This sample was taken from a study of shared clonotypes between healthy human individuals (dated by TCRdb to the early 2020s). At the level of the whole study: The cohort comprised two women and a few men aged 18 to 49 years. Libraries were prepared and TCR repertoires were sequenced by different laboratories using diverse techniques, in order to increase sequencing depth and limit assay-specific biases. Blood TCR repertoires of five healthy adults were deeply sequenced to estimate repertoire size and the extent of clonotype sharing between individuals. Between about 0.9 and 8.9 billion PBMCs per donor were obtained by leukapheresis. Per donor, three plates each were used for CD4 naive and CD4 memory, two for CD8 naive, and one for CD8 memory. Broader findings and caveats from the paper: Because the study included a small number of donors, the genetic and exposure-history diversity represented was limited. About 4.5% of naive CD4, 3% to 4% of naive CD8, around 2.3% of memory CD4, and about 0.4% of memory CD8 clonotypes were shared across a few donors. Even with the large sequencing depth, rarefaction of the sorted-subset datasets indicated that sequencing was incomplete. Sampling was restricted to blood, and TCR repertoires in tissues likely differ from the TCR repertoires found in blood. Based on pairwise subsampling, the degree of clonotype sharing among donors was expected to be affected by sequencing depth. Clonotypes shared by all four sorted-subset donors showed higher generation probabilities than non-shared clonotypes. Larger estimated clonotype richness was generally found for naive subsets than for memory subsets.

The CDR3 has 15 amino acids, counting the end cysteine and phenylalanine. CDR3 DNA only is kept here, 45 bases in frame from base 1. V drops 0 bases and J drops 3 bases, leaving 12 bases in between. CDR1 SGDLS and CDR2 YYNGEE are derived from the germline V gene. CD8 naive samples were CD45RO-negative cells positively selected for CCR7, giving a CD45RA+CCR7+ population that excluded TemRA cells. The donors were healthy, HIV-negative adults who had no recently reported acute infections or vaccinations. Every donor was a Caucasian adult living in Nashville, Tennessee, USA. Blood was collected by leukapheresis, and PBMCs were isolated by Ficoll-Histopaque density gradient centrifugation and then cryopreserved in liquid nitrogen vapor phase. Analytical flow cytometry was used to check the purity and quantity of each magnetically sorted T cell population. Genomic DNA was isolated from each sorted fraction and quantified by UV absorbance on a Nanodrop 2000c.

Using the deep immunoSEQ assay, multiplex PCR amplified TCR CDR3 regions from genomic DNA. Genomic DNA extracted from each cell subset was distributed evenly over all wells of several immunoSEQ 96-well plates, and each plate served as one replicate. For sorted subsets, each replicate PCR was loaded with about 0.2 ug genomic DNA, equivalent to 25,000 to 35,000 T cell genomes. Purified libraries were quantified with a Qubit 3.0 fluorometer, sized on a Bioanalyzer 2100, and re-quantified with the KAPA Library Quantification kit. A separate single-read 150-cycle Illumina NextSeq 550 flow cell was used to sequence each immunoSEQ 96-well plate. The study's own analysis went as follows. Because the immunoSEQ output held only junctional sequences and lacked quality scores, the filtering could not match the filtering applied to full-length reads. To assign V/J genes and CDR3, sequences were annotated against IMGT germline references using PyIR, a Python wrapper for IgBLAST v1.9. Reads were filtered out if the reads had weak V/J assignments (E-value above 1e-6), no CDR3, stop codons, out-of-frame junctions, or ambiguous translated residues. V3J clonotypes were defined as sequences sharing an identical inferred V gene, J gene, and CDR3 amino acid sequence. The percentage overlap between two repertoires was calculated by dividing the number of shared unique clonotypes by the size of the smaller repertoire. Three approaches were used to assess repertoire richness: RTK rarefaction, the Chao1 estimator, and Recon v2.1 estimates of unobserved clonotypes. Generation probabilities for all TCRbeta clonotypes obtained by the gDNA method from a few donors were computed using OLGA. Sourced from immuneACCESS, this table was stored by TCRdb with only in-frame sequences that have V and J called. A share of the clones is absent; for the studies checked, an unresolved V gene accounts for under half, and the remainder has no known explanation. V, J and clone size are those of that table, while D and trimming were read from the DNA. This sample holds roughly 2 million clones; approximately 94% were observed only once. Of the sample, roughly 1.1% is held by the ten largest clones.

The specimen was naive CD8+ T cells sorted from blood. The cell subset or site label corresponds to: CD45RA+CCR7+. This receptor was identified in a man between 18 and 35 years old in good health. The chain uses TRBV9 and TRBJ2-5, with TRBD2 tentatively as D gene (6 bases match). The CDR3 protein sequence reads: CASSVVGTGEETQYF. The DNA sequence reads TGTGCCAGCAGCGTAGTAGGTACGGGGGAAGAGACCCAGTACTTC.